This is a list of T cell receptor beta chains from one sample in a study of blood T cell repertoires in COVID-19. Some clones are missing from TCRdb's copy, which holds only in-frame ones; the method was immunoSEQ multiplex PCR. The sample lists 150,000 to 160,000 clones, approximately 85% occurring once. Specimen: peripheral blood. The receptors were gathered from a man aged 55 to 69 with COVID-19, enrolled during active disease. CDR3s include the opening cysteine and the closing phenylalanine or tryptophan. Fields, in order: V gene, clone size, D gene, J gene, CDR3 protein, CDR3 DNA. D genes are given only for firm matches. The listing skips clone size in some rows; elsewhere it reads once, few, many or a size class.

TRBV15,-,-,TRBJ2-7,CATSRDFRQASGYEQYF,TGTGCCACCAGCAGAGATTTCAGGCAAGCCTCAGGCTACGAGCAGTACTTC
TRBV24-1,-,TRBD1,TRBJ2-5,CATGTVGKETQYF,TGTGCCACCGGGACAGTTGGGAAAGAGACCCAGTACTTC
TRBV7-9,-,-,TRBJ1-1,CASSLQVLNTEAFF,TGTGCCAGCAGCTTACAGGTGTTGAACACTGAAGCTTTCTTT
TRBV5-1,many,-,TRBJ2-7,CASSTAGQAYEQYF,TGCGCCAGCAGCACAGCGGGACAGGCCTACGAGCAGTACTTC
TRBV21-1,-,-,TRBJ1-2,CASRKRGRGQVYTF,TGTGCCAGCAGAAAACGGGGCAGGGGGCAAGTCTACACCTTC
TRBV9,-,-,TRBJ1-1,CASSVGRRGTEAFF,TGTGCCAGCAGCGTTGGCAGGCGGGGGACTGAAGCTTTCTTT
TRBV28,-,TRBD1,TRBJ1-4,CASSLDRVGEKLFF,TGTGCCAGCAGTTTGGACAGGGTGGGCGAAAAACTGTTTTTT
TRBV5-1,-,TRBD2,TRBJ2-3,CASSLRSSGRGLTSTDTQYF,TGCGCCAGCAGCTTGAGATCTAGCGGGAGGGGTTTAACTAGCACAGATACGCAGTATTTT
TRBV9,-,-,TRBJ1-4,CASSPNRNEKLFF,TGTGCCAGCAGCCCTAACCGGAATGAAAAACTGTTTTTT
TRBV5-1,-,TRBD1,TRBJ2-7,CASSLGQGARDYEQYF,TGCGCCAGCAGCTTGGGCCAGGGGGCGCGTGACTACGAGCAGTACTTC
TRBV9,-,-,TRBJ1-2,CASSVQGGFPDGYTF,TGTGCCAGCAGCGTACAAGGAGGATTCCCTGATGGCTACACCTTC
TRBV25-1,-,-,TRBJ2-1,CASSEYGAGKQFF,TGTGCCAGCAGTGAATATGGGGCGGGAAAGCAGTTCTTC
TRBV5-6,-,TRBD1,TRBJ2-5,CASSPDRGLRETQYF,TGTGCCAGCAGCCCGGACAGGGGGCTCCGCGAGACCCAGTACTTC
TRBV27,-,TRBD1,TRBJ1-2,CASSPHRGLNSLNYGYTF,TGTGCCAGCAGTCCCCACAGGGGGCTTAACTCCCTTAACTATGGCTACACCTTC
TRBV7-9,-,TRBD1,TRBJ2-2,CASSLDGQGATGELFF,TGTGCCAGCAGCTTGGACGGACAGGGGGCAACCGGGGAGCTGTTTTTT
TRBV12-3/TRBV12-4,-,-,TRBJ1-5,CASSLDNRPQHF,TGTGCCAGCAGTTTAGACAATCGGCCCCAGCATTTT
TRBV4-3,once,-,TRBJ1-1,CASSPKGGLSFTEAFF,TGCGCCAGCAGCCCCAAGGGGGGGCTCAGTTTCACTGAAGCTTTCTTT
TRBV19,few,TRBD1,TRBJ2-7,CASSKTGQGRPYEQYF,TGTGCCAGTAGTAAGACGGGACAGGGTCGTCCCTACGAGCAGTACTTC
TRBV13,-,TRBD1,TRBJ2-2,CASSRQGSATGELFF,TGTGCCAGCAGCCGACAGGGGTCGGCCACCGGGGAGCTGTTTTTT
TRBV5-8,-,TRBD1,TRBJ1-6,CASSRGQGTLASPLHF,TGTGCCAGCAGTCGGGGACAGGGAACCTTAGCCTCACCCCTCCACTTT
TRBV10-3,few,-,TRBJ1-1,CAISESKGRHTEAFF,TGTGCCATCAGTGAGTCGAAGGGGCGCCACACTGAAGCTTTCTTT
TRBV2,-,TRBD1,TRBJ1-6,CAIVDRGKSPLHF,TGTGCCATAGTGGACAGGGGCAAATCACCCCTCCACTTT
TRBV11-2,-,-,TRBJ1-1,CASSLAEGRTEAFF,TGTGCCAGCAGCTTAGCGGAGGGCCGCACTGAAGCTTTCTTT
TRBV5-1,-,TRBD1,TRBJ2-3,CASSSLTGVGGDTQYF,TGCGCCAGCAGCTCCCTGACAGGGGTAGGAGGAGATACGCAGTATTTT
TRBV6-2/TRBV6-3,-,TRBD1,TRBJ2-7,CASSYLGQGAYEQYF,TGTGCCAGCAGTTACTTAGGACAGGGGGCCTACGAGCAGTACTTC
TRBV27,-,TRBD1,TRBJ1-1,CASSLAGGYGTEAFF,TGTGCCAGCAGTTTGGCAGGGGGATATGGCACTGAAGCTTTCTTT
TRBV11-3,-,TRBD1,TRBJ2-7,CASRYRGRGEQYF,TGTGCCAGCAGATACAGGGGGCGCGGAGAGCAGTACTTC
TRBV6-5,-,TRBD1,TRBJ1-1,CASRKGQGNTEAFF,TGTGCCAGCAGAAAGGGACAGGGCAACACTGAAGCTTTCTTT
TRBV2,-,TRBD1,TRBJ1-5,CASRLRTGMVDQPQHF,TGTGCCAGCCGATTAAGGACAGGGATGGTTGATCAGCCCCAGCATTTT
TRBV6-2/TRBV6-3,-,TRBD1,TRBJ1-5,CASSYRDRALVSNQPQHF,TGTGCCAGCAGTTACCGGGACAGGGCCTTGGTGAGCAATCAGCCCCAGCATTTT
TRBV19,once,-,TRBJ1-3,CASSLDRNSGNTIYF,TGTGCCAGTAGTCTCGACAGAAACTCTGGAAACACCATATATTTT
TRBV5-1,-,-,TRBJ1-6,CASSLGTVRISGNSPLHF,TGCGCCAGCAGCTTGGGGACAGTGAGGATTTCGGGGAATTCACCCCTCCACTTT
TRBV3-1/TRBV3-2,-,TRBD2,TRBJ2-2,CASSQDHKLLAGNTGELFF,TGTGCCAGCAGCCAAGACCATAAGCTTCTAGCGGGGAACACCGGGGAGCTGTTTTTT
TRBV6-4,few,-,TRBJ1-6,CASSEDSLNQSPLHF,TGTGCCAGCAGTGAAGACAGCTTGAATCAATCACCCCTCCACTTT
TRBV11-3,-,-,TRBJ2-2,CASSLRIAGELFF,TGTGCCAGCAGCCTGCGGATAGCAGGGGAGCTGTTTTTT
TRBV19,-,TRBD1,TRBJ1-2,CASSPGGGTNTF,TGTGCCAGTAGTCCAGGGGGCGGGACCAACACCTTC
TRBV6-5,few,-,TRBJ1-2,CASSSWSDSHGYTF,TGTGCCAGCAGTTCCTGGTCCGACAGCCACGGCTACACCTTC
TRBV19,once,TRBD2,TRBJ2-7,CASSPSGKSYEQYF,TGTGCCAGTAGTCCTAGCGGGAAATCCTACGAGCAGTACTTC
TRBV7-2,-,-,TRBJ2-3,CASSSSRTDTQYF,TGTGCCAGCAGCTCCTCTCGCACAGATACGCAGTATTTT